The 24 T cell receptor beta chains in this list originate from one sample, sequenced in a study of monozygotic twins with inflammatory bowel disease. One entry per CDR3 protein, without DNA, is what TCRdb gives after re-calling the 5' RACE reads. This sample contains roughly 120,000 distinct CDR3 sequences. The sequenced material came from blood. The receptors were sampled from a human donor with ulcerative colitis or Crohn's disease, or a healthy co-twin of an affected twin (not recorded which).

CDR3 residues: CASSLGQGYSPLHF. The chain employs TRBV7-2 and TRBJ1-6; the TRBD1 assignment by TCRdb is unverifiable without DNA. The CDR3 runs 14 residues. Germline assignment: CDR1 SGHTA and CDR2 FQGNSA.

The chain recombines TRBV7-2 with TRBJ2-2. The germline V gene has CDR1 SGHTA and CDR2 FQGNSA. This CDR3 is 15 amino acids long. The CDR3 sequence is CASSVSGGNTGELFF. The complete variable domain, with remaining parts taken from reference TRBV7-2 and TRBJ2-2, reads GAGVSQSPSNKVTEKGKDVELRCDPISGHTALYWYRQSLGQGLEFLIYFQGNSAPDKSGLPSDRFSAERTGGSVSTLTIQRTQQEDSAVYLCASSVSGGNTGELFFGEGSRLTVL.

The rearrangement uses TRBV7-3 and TRBJ2-1; TCRdb designates TRBD2, a call that cannot be tested without DNA. CDR1 and CDR2 (germline): SGHTA, FQGTGA. The CDR3 consists of 15 residues. CDR3 sequence: CASSSDTSGNNEQFF.

The V call is TRBV7-9, the J call TRBJ2-7. This CDR3 has 11 residues. In germline, CDR1 is SEHNR, CDR2 FQNEAQ (reference sequence). The CDR3: CASSLAVEQYF.

The rearrangement links TRBV5-1 to TRBJ2-5; TCRdb indicates TRBD2, and absent DNA this call remains unverified. CDR3 length equals 14 residues. CDR1 and CDR2 (germline): SGHRS, YFSETQ. The CDR3 sequence is CASSPEARREIHYF. The full variable domain, rest sourced from reference TRBV5-1 and TRBJ2-5, is KAGVTQTPRYLIKTRGQQVTLSCSPISGHRSVSWYQQTPGQGLQFLFEYFSETQRNKGNFPGRFSGRQFSNSRSEMNVSTLELGDSALYLCASSPEARREIHYFGPGTRLLVL.

The rearrangement links TRBV11-2 to TRBJ2-7; with no DNA, the TCRdb D assignment of TRBD2 cannot be verified. This CDR3 has 15 residues. CDR1 SGHAT and CDR2 FQNNGV come from the germline V gene. The CDR3 sequence: CASSLGSGRAHEQYF.

The chain joins TRBV27 to TRBJ1-6. The CDR3 contains 13 residues. Germline CDR1 MNHEY, CDR2 SMNVEV (reference sequence). The CDR3 spells CASSFGVASPLHF.

The genes are TRBV4-2 and TRBJ2-1; checking the TCRdb D call of TRBD1 is not possible without DNA. The CDR3 runs to 18 residues. CDR1 is LGHNA and CDR2 is YNFKEQ in the germline V gene. The CDR3 reads CASSQDWAGAITYNEQFF.

The rearrangement uses TRBV12-3 or TRBV12-4 and TRBJ2-2; TCRdb gives TRBD1 as the D gene, but with no DNA this cannot be confirmed. The CDR3 contains 14 residues. CDR3 in amino acids: CASRPSQATGELFF.

The rearrangement links TRBV6-6 to TRBJ2-7. CDR3 length: 14 amino acids. The germline CDR1 and CDR2 sequences are MNHNY and SVGAGI (reference sequence). The CDR3 sequence is CASRLRGVSYEQYF.

The chain recombines TRBV11-2 with TRBJ2-7; the D call from TCRdb, TRBD2, cannot be confirmed without DNA. The germline V gene encodes CDR1 SGHAT and CDR2 FQNNGV. This CDR3 has 17 residues. The CDR3 protein is CASTPWASGGPAYEQYF. The full variable domain, in which reference TRBV11-2 and TRBJ2-7 provide the parts outside the CDR3, is EAGVAQSPRYKIIEKRQSVAFWCNPISGHATLYWYQQILGQGPKLLIQFQNNGVVDDSQLPKDRFSAERLKGVDSTLKIQPAKLEDSAVYLCASTPWASGGPAYEQYFGPGTRLTVT.

V and J are TRBV9 and TRBJ2-1; TCRdb indicates TRBD2, and absent DNA this call remains unverified. The CDR3 runs 16 residues. Germline V gene lookup returns CDR1 SGDLS and CDR2 YYNGEE. The CDR3 loop is CASSRSGTSGRNEQFF.

The V and J genes are TRBV20-1 and TRBJ2-5. The CDR3 spans 14 residues. Germline V gene sequence: CDR1 DFQATT, CDR2 SNEGSKA (reference sequence). CDR3 residues: CSASGVGITENQYF.

The V gene is TRBV29-1, the J gene TRBJ2-6; TCRdb gives TRBD1 as the D gene, but with no DNA this cannot be confirmed. Germline CDR1 reads SQVTM; CDR2 reads ANQGSEA. The CDR3 spans 14 residues. CDR3 loop: CSVETGAGANVLTF.

This sequence joins TRBV29-1 and TRBJ2-6. The CDR3 runs to 16 residues. CDR1 and CDR2 from the germline V gene are SQVTM and ANQGSEA. This CDR3 reads CSVQKDLDSGANVLTF. Based on the CDR3 plus reference TRBV29-1 and TRBJ2-6, the full variable domain is SAVISQKPSRDICQRGTSLTIQCQVDSQVTMMFWYRQQPGQSLTLIATANQGSEATYESGFVIDKFPISRPNLTFSTLTVSNMSPEDSSIYLCSVQKDLDSGANVLTFGAGSRLTVL.

The chain is built from TRBV10-3 and TRBJ2-7; TCRdb names TRBD1, which stays unverified in the absence of DNA. Germline V CDR1 and CDR2: ENHRY, SYGVKD. This CDR3 region has 12 residues. The CDR3 loop is CAISGTGDEQYF.

The chain carries TRBV11-2 and TRBJ2-7; TCRdb's assignment of TRBD1 cannot be checked, as there is no DNA. Germline assignment: CDR1 SGHAT and CDR2 FQNNGV. There are 15 residues in the CDR3. The chain's CDR3 is CASSLVGGIQVEQYF.

J is TRBJ2-7 and V is TRBV7-7; TCRdb gives TRBD1 as the D gene, but with no DNA this cannot be confirmed. Looked up from germline, CDR1 is SSHAT and CDR2 is FNYEAQ (reference sequence). The CDR3 is made up of 15 amino acids. The chain's CDR3 is CASSPGTDFSYEQYF. The variable domain in full, with the rest retrieved from reference TRBV7-7 and TRBJ2-7, is GAGVSQSPRYKVTKRGQDVTLRCDPISSHATLYWYQQALGQGPEFLTYFNYEAQPDKSGLPSDRFSAERPEGSISTLTIQRTEQRDSAMYRCASSPGTDFSYEQYFGPGTRLTVT.

This chain connects TRBV7-8 to TRBJ2-1; TCRdb selects TRBD2, and the lack of DNA leaves this call unchecked. Germline V CDR1 and CDR2: SGHVS, FQNEAQ. This CDR3 has 17 residues. CDR3 protein: CASSLRLAGDPYNEQFF. The full variable domain, in which reference TRBV7-8 and TRBJ2-1 provide the parts outside the CDR3, is GAGVSQSPRYKVAKRGQDVALRCDPISGHVSLFWYQQALGQGPEFLTYFQNEAQLDKSGLPSDRFFAERPEGSVSTLKIQRTQQEDSAVYLCASSLRLAGDPYNEQFFGPGTRLTVL.

This chain uses TRBV9 with TRBJ2-5; TCRdb proposes TRBD2, but this gene call is untestable without DNA. The length of the CDR3 is 14 residues. The germline V gene encodes CDR1 SGDLS and CDR2 YYNGEE. The CDR3 loop is CASSLIESEETQYF.

The chain joins TRBV4-2 to TRBJ2-1; TCRdb outputs TRBD2, but without DNA this stays unchecked. The CDR3 consists of 19 residues. Germline CDR1 is LGHNA and CDR2 is YNFKEQ. This chain's CDR3 is CASSQVGEPSGTRFNEQFF.

The chain links TRBV29-1 to TRBJ1-2; no DNA is available, so the TRBD1 call from TCRdb remains unchecked. This CDR3 is built from 13 residues. Germline lookup yields CDR1 SQVTM and CDR2 ANQGSEA. CDR3 region: CSVAGQYYYGYTF.

The rearrangement links TRBV7-8 to TRBJ2-3; TCRdb proposes TRBD2, but this gene call is untestable without DNA. The CDR3 runs 16 residues. Germline lookup yields CDR1 SGHVS and CDR2 FQNEAQ. CDR3 sequence: CASSVRGGTTADTQYF.

V gene TRBV29-1 combines with J gene TRBJ2-3; TCRdb reports TRBD1, a call that lacks DNA to check it against. Germline CDR1 SQVTM, CDR2 ANQGSEA. The CDR3 has 13 residues. CDR3 amino acids: CSVGSGETDTQYF.